This section outlines one T cell receptor beta chain sequence together with its context. Its antigen remains unidentified. The data were obtained in a study of beta chain features in type 1 diabetes. Points from the study as a whole: There was a moderate but significant shortening of TCRB CDR3s in all four CD4+ subsets of Type 1 diabetes patients. For cells with high TCR expression, cDNA sequencing could yield over-representation. Patients and controls would be equally affected if PCR favored shorter templates.

cDNA synthesis used the whole RNA isolate, giving expressed TCRB sequences. The table came from immunoSEQ multiplex PCR; TCRdb's copy has only in-frame clones and leaves some out. The data contain around 250,000 clones, about 14% of them singletons. This receptor was identified in a man under 40 with type 1 diabetes. Sequenced: naive CD4+ T cells from blood.

CDR3 in DNA: TGTGCCAGCAGCTTAGAGGAGGGTAGCGGCTACACCTTC. Translation gives CASSLEEGSGYTF. The chain uses TRBV7-9 and TRBJ1-2; D not resolved. The CDR3 is made up of 13 amino acids. The V end was cut by 1 base, the J end by 8 bases, with 11 bases between. Germline CDR1 is SEHNR and CDR2 is FQNEAQ (reference sequence).